One and the same sample provided the 22 T cell receptor beta chains below, sequenced in a study of T-cell reconstitution after alpha-beta-depleted transplantation in children. Construction of the TCRbeta library involved unique molecular identifiers. TCRdb analysed the PCR reads with MiXCR anew, one entry per CDR3 protein. The sample records hundreds of thousands of distinct CDR3 sequences, 7.5% to 9.5% being singletons. Material: PBMCs, mostly from graft donor cells, obtained 180 days after TCRalphabeta/CD19-depleted stem cell transplant. These TCRs come from a male patient younger than 18 who had a stem cell transplant for acute lymphoblastic leukemia, so the T cells may come from the graft donor.

This clonotype was detected ten times or more. The J gene is TRBJ1-2, the V gene TRBV6-1; TRBD1 matches at 12 bases. This CDR3 has 15 residues. From germline, CDR1 is MNHNS and CDR2 SASEGT. Trimming took 4 bases from V and 4 from J; bases not matched to a gene: 4. CDR3 sequence: CASSGPGQGAYGYTF. The CDR3 DNA reads as TGTGCCAGCAGTGGTCCGGGACAGGGGGCCTATGGCTACACCTTC.

This clonotype was detected many times. CDR3 residues: CASSSGLAGELFF. CDR3 DNA sequence: TGTGCCAGCAGCAGTGGACTTGCCGGGGAGCTGTTTTTT. The V and J genes are TRBV7-3 and TRBJ2-2; tentatively, D is TRBD2 (5 bases). From germline, CDR1 is SGHTA and CDR2 FQGTGA. The V end lost 5 bases, the J end lost 6 bases, and 10 bases lay between the germline ends. This CDR3 comprises 13 residues.

In its sample, this clonotype was seen many times. The chain employs TRBV20-1 and TRBJ1-1; tentatively, D is TRBD1 (5 bases). Deletions cut 8 bases from V and 5 bases from J, with 15 bases between. The CDR3 loop spans 12 amino acids. The germline gives CDR1 DFQATT, CDR2 SNEGSKA (reference sequence). CDR3 in DNA: TGCAGTAGTACGGGGGGGAGGACTGAAGCTTTCTTT. Protein product: CSSTGGRTEAFF.

This clonotype has just a few counts. This chain connects TRBV27 to TRBJ2-2; 8 bases are a match to TRBD1. Per germline, CDR1 MNHEY and CDR2 SMNVEV (reference sequence). The CDR3 spans 15 residues. The V segment lost 4 bases and the J segment 7 bases; nucleotides outside the gene matches: 8. The CDR3 region has the DNA TGTGCCAGCAGTTCGGTCAGGGGGCAGGTCGGGGAGCTGTTTTTT. Amino acid sequence: CASSSVRGQVGELFF.

Many counts were recorded for this clonotype. The V and J genes are TRBV5-1 and TRBJ2-5; 11 nucleotides line up with TRBD2. V gave up 3 bases and J gave up 1 base; unmatched junction bases: 5. The CDR3 has 16 amino acids. Germline lookup yields CDR1 SGHRS and CDR2 YFSETQ. The CDR3 region is CASSSGLAGFQETQYF. CDR3 nucleotide sequence: TGCGCCAGCAGCTCAGGACTAGCGGGTTTCCAAGAGACCCAGTACTTC.

The rearrangement uses TRBV14 and TRBJ2-3; TRBD1 aligns across 8 bases. The CDR3 is made up of 15 amino acids. Germline assignment: CDR1 SGHDN and CDR2 FVKESK. J lost 6 bases, V lost 4 bases, and 9 bases had no gene match. CDR3 region: CASSLGTGPLDTQYF. The CDR3 coding sequence is TGTGCCAGCAGCCTGGGGACAGGCCCCTTGGATACGCAGTATTTT.

A note on this clonotype: This may arise from a read error, as a much more abundant clone is one base away. V is TRBV20-1 and J is TRBJ1-1, with 9 nucleotides matching TRBD1. Germline V gives CDR1 DFQATT, CDR2 SNEGSKA (reference sequence). The CDR3 covers 16 residues. For the CDR3, the DNA is TGCTGTGCTAGTAGGGACAGGGTGGGAGTGAACACTGAAGCTTTCTTT. Its translation: CCASRDRVGVNTEAFF.

The J gene is TRBJ2-7, the V gene TRBV4-3; 7 bases align to TRBD1. CDR3 length: 15 amino acids. Looked up from germline, CDR1 is LGHNA and CDR2 is YSLEER. J lost 3 bases, V lost 3 bases, and 8 bases had no gene match. As DNA, the CDR3 is TGCGCCAGCAGCCATAGACAGGGACCGGACTACGAGCAGTACTTC. This codes for CASSHRQGPDYEQYF.

This clonotype was counted many times. V usage is TRBV5-1 and J usage is TRBJ2-3; tentatively, D is TRBD1 (6 bases). Between the trimmed V and J ends, which lost 5 bases and 1 base, there was a span of 11 bases. CDR1 and CDR2 (germline): SGHRS, YFSETQ. This CDR3 is built from 14 residues. CDR3 DNA: TGCGCCAGCAGTTATAGACAGGGCACAGATACGCAGTATTTT. This sequence encodes CASSYRQGTDTQYF. Using reference TRBV5-1 and TRBJ2-3 for the parts outside the CDR3, the full variable domain is KAGVTQTPRYLIKTRGQQVTLSCSPISGHRSVSWYQQTPGQGLQFLFEYFSETQRNKGNFPGRFSGRQFSNSRSEMNVSTLELGDSALYLCASSYRQGTDTQYFGPGTRLTVL.

This clonotype has a count of ten or more. The genes are TRBV12-3 or TRBV12-4 and TRBJ1-5; D gene ambiguous. The CDR3 contains 12 residues. Trimming removed 3 bases from V and 5 bases from J, with 5 bases in between. CDR3 amino acids: CASSFPYQPQHF. The DNA for the CDR3 is TGTGCCAGCAGTTTCCCCTATCAGCCCCAGCATTTT.

The chain recombines TRBV9 with TRBJ2-6; TRBD2 is a possible D gene (5 bases). Germline values: CDR1 SGDLS, CDR2 YYNGEE. The V gene lost 3 bases and the J gene lost 0 bases, with 7 bases spanning the gap. The CDR3 spans 15 residues. The CDR3, as DNA: TGTGCCAGCAGCGAGGAGGCCTCTGGGGCCAACGTCCTGACTTTC. Protein: CASSEEASGANVLTF.

At least ten counts were recorded for this clonotype. The chain links TRBV6-2 or TRBV6-3 to TRBJ1-1; D is unclear. CDR1 and CDR2 (germline): MNHEY, SVGEGT. The length of the CDR3 is 13 residues. Trimming left V 2 bases short and J 6 bases short, with 10 bases between. The CDR3 region is CASSYQDHSEAFF. The CDR3 DNA follows: TGTGCCAGCAGTTACCAAGACCACTCTGAAGCTTTCTTT.

This clonotype was seen ten or more times. The chain employs TRBV5-4 and TRBJ2-2; TRBD1 might be the D (6 bases). Trimming removed 4 bases from V and 6 bases from J, with 10 bases in between. The CDR3 contains 13 residues. Germline CDR1 is SGHNT and CDR2 is YYREEE (reference sequence). The DNA of the CDR3 is TGTGCCAGCAGCGCACAGGGTTCCGGGGAGCTGTTTTTT. Translation gives CASSAQGSGELFF.

This clonotype has a count of ten or more. J is TRBJ2-2 and V is TRBV11-2, with D uncertain. V lost 10 bases and J lost 4, with 10 bases in between. CDR1 and CDR2 from the germline V gene are SGHAT and FQNNGV. The CDR3 is 12 residues long. The CDR3 spells CAIRSGTGELFF. The CDR3 region has the DNA TGTGCCATCCGGTCCGGCACCGGGGAGCTGTTTTTT. Combining the CDR3 with reference TRBV11-2 and TRBJ2-2 gives the whole variable domain EAGVAQSPRYKIIEKRQSVAFWCNPISGHATLYWYQQILGQGPKLLIQFQNNGVVDDSQLPKDRFSAERLKGVDSTLKIQPAKLEDSAVYLCAIRSGTGELFFGEGSRLTVL.

V and J are TRBV19 and TRBJ1-1; D not certain. In germline, CDR1 is LNHDA, CDR2 SQIVND (reference sequence). Trimming left V 7 bases short and J 5 bases short, with 17 bases between. The CDR3 is 14 amino acids. The DNA of the CDR3 is TGTGCCAGTATCCCCCCGGGGAGATCAACTGAAGCTTTCTTT. It codes for CASIPPGRSTEAFF.

This clonotype has at least ten counts. The gene calls are TRBV15 and TRBJ1-4; 7 nucleotides match TRBD1. The CDR3 totals 13 residues. Per the germline V gene, CDR1 is LNHNV and CDR2 is YYDKDF (reference sequence). After removal of 4 bases from V and 10 bases from J, the junction contained 6 bases not matched to a gene. The CDR3 DNA is TGTGCCACCAGCACAGGGGGAAGCGGAAAACTGTTTTTT. It translates to CATSTGGSGKLFF.

This chain uses TRBV24-1 with TRBJ2-2; 14 bases agree with TRBD2. The CDR3 length is 18 residues. The trim removed 4 bases at V and 7 bases at J, leaving 10 bases unmatched. Germline V gives CDR1 KGHDR, CDR2 SFDVKD. CDR3 residues: CATSDPKTSGRAGGELFF. The CDR3 nucleotides read TGTGCCACCAGTGACCCCAAGACTAGCGGGAGGGCCGGCGGGGAGCTGTTTTTT.

This clonotype has ten or more counts. V gene TRBV5-4 combines with J gene TRBJ2-3; the match to TRBD2 covers 8 bases. In germline, CDR1 is SGHNT, CDR2 YYREEE (reference sequence). The CDR3 is 11 amino acids. The V and J ends lost 6 bases and 9 bases, in that order; junction bases with no gene match: 3. As DNA, the CDR3 is TGTGCCAGCACCCGGGGGGGGACGCAGTATTTT. This translates into CASTRGGTQYF.

This clonotype was seen many times. The V call is TRBV6-5, the J call TRBJ2-6, with TRBD2 as a possible D gene (6 bases). Germline assignment: CDR1 MNHEY and CDR2 SVGAGI. V was trimmed by 2 bases and J by 3 bases, leaving 11 bases between them. The CDR3 is made up of 16 amino acids. The CDR3 protein is CASSYLGRGGANVLTF. The CDR3 DNA sequence: TGTGCCAGCAGTTACCTCGGGCGGGGTGGGGCCAACGTCCTGACTTTC.

At least ten counts were recorded for this clonotype. This chain links TRBV20-1 with TRBJ2-1; D possibly corresponds to TRBD2 (6 bases). V was cut by 3 bases and J by 5 bases, with 14 bases left in between. There are 14 residues in the CDR3. Germline V gene data show CDR1 as DFQATT and CDR2 as SNEGSKA (reference sequence). The CDR3 sequence: CSARPPSAHNEQFF. The DNA for the CDR3 is TGCAGTGCTAGGCCCCCTAGCGCACACAATGAGCAGTTCTTC.

This clonotype has ten or more counts. The rearrangement uses TRBV12-3 or TRBV12-4 and TRBJ2-1; the D call may be TRBD1 or TRBD2 (6 bases each). The CDR3 runs 17 residues. V was pared by 5 bases and J by 9 bases, with 26 bases between. DNA for the CDR3: TGTGCCAGCAGTGAATACCCGACTAGGGGGTCGTGTGGTGAGCAGTTCTTC. It specifies CASSEYPTRGSCGEQFF.

This clonotype was seen many times. The chain employs TRBV9 and TRBJ2-1; D not certain. Germline V gene lookup returns CDR1 SGDLS and CDR2 YYNGEE. V was clipped by 4 bases and J by 9 bases, with 14 bases between them. CDR3 size: 13 residues. For the CDR3, the DNA is TGTGCCAGCAGCCCGCTAGGGCGTCGTGAGCAGTTCTTC. Translation gives CASSPLGRREQFF.